The 13 T cell receptor beta chains below were found in one sample sequenced in a study of T-cell reconstitution after alpha-beta-depleted transplantation in children. Unique molecular identifiers tagged the TCRbeta library. One entry per CDR3 protein results from TCRdb running MiXCR on the PCR reads. The sample lists more than 400,000 distinct CDR3 sequences; roughly 11% were seen once. Specimen: PBMCs, mostly from graft donor cells, collected 180 days after TCRalphabeta/CD19-depleted stem cell transplant. The origin of the receptors is a female patient aged 2 to 10 who had a stem cell transplant for aplastic anemia, so the T cells may come from the graft donor.

V and J are TRBV28 and TRBJ2-2, with D perhaps matching TRBD1 (5 bases). The CDR3 totals 14 residues. CDR1 and CDR2 from the germline V gene are MDHEN and SYDVKM. Trimming removed 6 bases from V and 2 bases from J, with 10 bases in between. The CDR3 protein is CASRSTANTGELFF. In nucleotides, the CDR3 is TGTGCCAGCAGGTCGACAGCCAACACCGGGGAGCTGTTTTTT.

The V and J genes are TRBV28 and TRBJ2-7; 9 nucleotides agree with TRBD2. The germline V gene has CDR1 MDHEN and CDR2 SYDVKM. CDR3 size: 22 residues. V gave up 3 bases and J gave up 4 bases; unmatched junction bases: 28. CDR3 nucleotides: TGTGCCAGCAGTTTTATCGGCCGGGGGGGGGTCGGTAGCGGGAGCCGGAGATACGAGCAGTACTTC. This sequence encodes CASSFIGRGGVGSGSRRYEQYF.

This clonotype appeared a few times. The junction does not match germline at one end; this may be a read error. In nucleotides, the CDR3 is TGCAGTGCGAGAGGCGGAGGAGCTAACTATGGCTACACCTTC. This translates into CSARGGGANYGYTF. The V call is TRBV20-1, the J call TRBJ1-2; D unclear. The CDR3 is 14 amino acids. Germline CDR1 reads DFQATT; CDR2 reads SNEGSKA (reference sequence).

This clonotype has a count of ten or more. The chain carries TRBV12-3 or TRBV12-4 and TRBJ2-5; perhaps D is TRBD1 or TRBD2 (5 bases each). The germline V and J ends were trimmed by 5 bases and 1 base, with 14 bases remaining between them. The CDR3 sequence is 15 residues long. The chain's CDR3 is CASSPLPGPQETQYF. The CDR3 DNA reads as TGTGCCAGCAGTCCCCTTCCGGGACCCCAAGAGACCCAGTACTTC.

The chain is built from TRBV25-1 and TRBJ1-5; possibly TRBD1 for D (6 bases). Germline V gene data show CDR1 as MGHDK and CDR2 as SYGVNS. This CDR3 has 16 amino acids. With 4 bases removed from V and 5 bases from J, the gap between germline ends came to 18 bases. CDR3 amino acids: CASSAEGTFADQPQHF. The CDR3 DNA reads as TGTGCCAGCAGTGCCGAAGGGACATTTGCAGATCAGCCCCAGCATTTT.

The sample holds a few counts of this clonotype. The chain links TRBV28 to TRBJ1-1; D perhaps matches TRBD1 (6 bases). V dropped 5 bases and J dropped 3 bases, with 16 bases sitting between them. The CDR3 contains 15 residues. Germline V gene lookup returns CDR1 MDHEN and CDR2 SYDVKM. Written as DNA, the CDR3 is TGTGCCAGCAGTATGACAGGAACCACACACACTGAAGCTTTCTTT. Translation: CASSMTGTTHTEAFF.

This clonotype appeared many times. The chain joins TRBV29-1 to TRBJ2-7; unclear D gene. The CDR3 is 12 amino acids. V lost 7 bases and J 0 bases, leaving 10 bases between the germline ends. The germline V gene encodes CDR1 SQVTM and CDR2 ANQGSEA. The CDR3 here is CSAQKSSYEQYF. The CDR3 nucleotides are TGCAGCGCTCAAAAGAGCTCCTACGAGCAGTACTTC.

The V gene is TRBV20-1, the J gene TRBJ1-2; D remains ambiguous. The CDR3 sequence is 12 residues long. Germline V gene data show CDR1 as DFQATT and CDR2 as SNEGSKA (reference sequence). The DNA for the CDR3 is TGCAGGGTTCAGGAGGGTAACTATGGCTACACCTTC. It encodes CRVQEGNYGYTF.

This clonotype was detected many times. This chain joins TRBV28 and TRBJ1-6, with unresolved D. CDR1 is MDHEN and CDR2 is SYDVKM in the germline V gene. CDR3 length: 17 residues. V lost 2 bases to trimming and J lost 9 bases, with 20 bases between them. CDR3 DNA: TGTGCCAGCAGTTTACCCAGACGGACCTTTCAGACTTCACCCCTCCACTTT. This gives the protein CASSLPRRTFQTSPLHF.

The CDR3 sequence: CSAPQGVHNEQFF. The CDR3 bases are TGCAGTGCCCCACAGGGAGTCCACAATGAGCAGTTCTTC. The rearrangement joins TRBV20-1 to TRBJ2-1, with D possibly TRBD1 on 6 matching bases. This CDR3 is built from 13 residues. Trimming left V 6 bases short and J 5 bases short, with 14 bases between. The germline V gene encodes CDR1 DFQATT and CDR2 SNEGSKA (reference sequence).

This clonotype was counted ten times or more. V usage is TRBV20-1 and J usage is TRBJ2-7; D is undetermined. Trimming shortened V by 5 bases and J by 2 bases, and 10 bases separated the two germline ends. Germline CDR1 reads DFQATT; CDR2 reads SNEGSKA (reference sequence). This CDR3 region has 12 residues. CDR3 bases: TGCAGTGCTCTGACACCGGCCTACGAGCAGTACTTC. Translated: CSALTPAYEQYF.

The V gene is TRBV4-3, the J gene TRBJ1-6; no clear D gene. V was pared by 3 bases and J by 7 bases, with 7 bases between. This CDR3 contains 13 residues. CDR1 is LGHNA, CDR2 YSLEER, per germline. The CDR3 bases are TGCGCCAGCAGCCAGTTACCCAATTCACCCCTCCACTTT. This gives the protein CASSQLPNSPLHF.

This clonotype was observed a few times. V gene TRBV3-1 combines with J gene TRBJ2-1, with D unresolved. V lost 4 bases, J lost 8 bases, and 15 bases lay in between. CDR3 length equals 14 residues. Germline V gene sequence: CDR1 LGHDT, CDR2 YNNKEL (reference sequence). The CDR3 coding sequence is TGTGCCAGCAGCCCGAAGGGATTAAGGGATGAGCAGTTCTTC. Translating it yields CASSPKGLRDEQFF.